Presented here are 32 T cell receptor beta chains from one specimen sequenced in a study of CD8+CD57+ T cells in acquired aplastic anemia. Profiles of TCR beta VDJ and CDR3 were generated from a genomic DNA template. TCRdb fed the reads into MiXCR, producing one record per CDR3 protein. Of 100,000 to 130,000 distinct CDR3 sequences in the sample, around 53% were seen once. The material sequenced was sorted CD4+, CD8+, or CD8+CD57+ T cells (not recorded which) from PBMCs. The receptor source for this set is a human donor in good health, serving as a control.

The chain recombines TRBV2 with TRBJ2-7, with D perhaps TRBD1 (6 bases). V was pared by 7 bases and J by 2 bases, with 18 bases between. The length of the CDR3 is 15 residues. Germline-derived CDR1 and CDR2 are SNHLY and FYNNEI. CDR3 region: CASTTPKRQAYEQYF. The CDR3 DNA reads as TGTGCCAGCACCACTCCGAAGAGACAGGCCTACGAGCAGTACTTC. The variable domain in full, completed from reference TRBV2 and TRBJ2-7, reads EPEVTQTPSHQVTQMGQEVILRCVPISNHLYFYWYRQILGQKVEFLVSFYNNEISEKSEIFDDQFSVERPDGSNFTLKIRSTKLEDSAMYFCASTTPKRQAYEQYFGPGTRLTVT.

This sequence joins TRBV4-2 and TRBJ2-7; no reliable D call. This CDR3 is 15 amino acids long. V lost 1 base and J lost 5, with 15 bases in between. Germline V lookup: CDR1 LGHNA, CDR2 YNFKEQ. The CDR3 nucleotides read TGTGCCAGCAGCCAAGGTGTCCAGGATGGGCACGAGCAGTACTTC. The encoded protein is CASSQGVQDGHEQYF.

The sample holds one count of this clonotype. This chain links TRBV19 with TRBJ2-7; D assignment may be TRBD1 or TRBD2 (5 bases each). The V end lost 1 base, the J end lost 2 bases, and 12 bases lay between the germline ends. This CDR3 has 15 residues. CDR1 and CDR2 from the germline V gene are LNHDA and SQIVND (reference sequence). The CDR3 DNA follows: TGTGCCAGTAGTATAGCCGCAGGGAGTGCCTACGAGCAGTACGTC. It is translated as CASSIAAGSAYEQYV.

This chain joins TRBV29-1 and TRBJ2-3; tentative D call: TRBD2 (6 bases). This CDR3 contains 12 residues. Between the trimmed V and J ends, which lost 6 bases and 3 bases, there was a span of 10 bases. The V gene's germline CDR1 is SQVTM and CDR2 ANQGSEA. The CDR3 here is CSVGGGTDTQYF. In nucleotides, the CDR3 is TGCAGCGTAGGTGGAGGGACAGATACGCAGTATTTT.

Worth noting for this clonotype: This could be a read error, since a much larger clone is one nucleotide away. The chain uses TRBV10-3 and TRBJ2-6; the D gene is possibly TRBD1 (6 bases). This CDR3 comprises 14 residues. V lost 5 bases, J lost 4 bases, and 9 bases lay in between. Germline V gene lookup returns CDR1 ENHRY and CDR2 SYGVKD. The CDR3 loop is CAISRRGGANVLTF. The DNA for the CDR3 is TGTGCCATCAGTCGCAGGGGCGGGGCCAACGTCCTGACTTTC.

This clonotype is labeled medium-sized. The chain carries TRBV15 and TRBJ2-7; D remains unclear. Germline CDR1 LNHNV, CDR2 YYDKDF (reference sequence). Trimming stripped 4 bases from V and 0 bases from J, with 1 base between. The CDR3 runs 11 residues. The CDR3 DNA reads as TGTGCCACCAGCAACTCCTACGAGCAGTACTTC. It translates to CATSNSYEQYF.

The chain has TRBV25-1 and TRBJ2-3; a possible D gene is TRBD2 (6 bases). Per germline, CDR1 MGHDK and CDR2 SYGVNS. CDR3 length: 16 residues. V was pared by 5 bases and J by 6 bases, with 21 bases between. The CDR3 is CASSPWDSPTSDTQYF. The CDR3 DNA sequence: TGTGCCAGCAGTCCCTGGGACTCCCCCACCTCCGATACGCAGTATTTT.

The sample holds many counts of this clonotype. This chain links TRBV6-1 with TRBJ2-3; D gene uncertain. The length of the CDR3 is 13 residues. V was cut by 6 bases and J by 5 bases, with 12 bases left in between. The V gene's germline CDR1 is MNHNS and CDR2 SASEGT. The CDR3 is CASSLVFGDTQYF. The DNA for the CDR3 is TGTGCCAGCAGCCTAGTATTTGGAGATACGCAGTATTTT.

The genes are TRBV10-3 and TRBJ2-7, with TRBD1 as a possible D gene (6 bases). Germline lookup yields CDR1 ENHRY and CDR2 SYGVKD. Trimming removed 0 bases from V and 3 bases from J, with 9 bases in between. CDR3 length: 14 residues. The DNA for the CDR3 is TGTGCCATCAGTGAGTCGAGGGACAACTACGAGCAGTACGTC. This translates into CAISESRDNYEQYV.

The chain combines TRBV24-1 with TRBJ2-1; TRBD2 is a possible D gene (6 bases). CDR1 and CDR2 from the germline V gene are KGHDR and SFDVKD. V was trimmed by 7 bases and J by 7 bases, leaving 7 bases between them. This CDR3 region has 11 residues. The CDR3 sequence: CATSRGNEQFF. As DNA, the CDR3 is TGTGCCACCAGCCGGGGGAATGAGCAGTTCTTC.

V usage is TRBV5-1 and J usage is TRBJ1-2, with 7 bases matching TRBD1. Germline-derived CDR1 and CDR2 are SGHRS and YFSETQ. This CDR3 region has 14 residues. The V segment lost 4 bases and the J segment 8 bases; nucleotides outside the gene matches: 11. The DNA for the CDR3 is TGCGCCAGCAGCGCCGGAAGGGGGCGGGGAGGCTACACCTTC. This encodes CASSAGRGRGGYTF. Based on the CDR3 plus reference TRBV5-1 and TRBJ1-2, the full variable domain is KAGVTQTPRYLIKTRGQQVTLSCSPISGHRSVSWYQQTPGQGLQFLFEYFSETQRNKGNFPGRFSGRQFSNSRSEMNVSTLELGDSALYLCASSAGRGRGGYTFGSGTRLTVV.

This chain joins TRBV2 and TRBJ2-7, with D possibly TRBD1 on 6 matching bases. The CDR3 runs to 12 residues. Germline CDR1 and CDR2: SNHLY and FYNNEI. The germline V and J ends were trimmed by 7 bases and 5 bases, with 12 bases remaining between them. The CDR3 is CASNQGLNEQYF. The CDR3 DNA follows: TGTGCCAGCAATCAGGGGTTAAACGAGCAGTACTTC.

This rearrangement joins TRBV19 to TRBJ1-6; maybe TRBD1 (6 bases). Trimming left V 4 bases short and J 10 bases short, with 17 bases between. Germline assignment: CDR1 LNHDA and CDR2 SQIVND (reference sequence). The CDR3 spans 15 residues. Here the CDR3 reads CASSNGQWIASPLHF. As DNA, the CDR3 is TGTGCCAGTAGTAACGGACAGTGGATAGCCTCACCCCTCCACTTT.

The rearrangement links TRBV25-1 to TRBJ2-7; 15 nucleotides line up with TRBD2. V shed 6 bases, J shed 3 bases, and the junction held 9 bases outside the gene matches. The CDR3 totals 17 residues. CDR1 is MGHDK and CDR2 is SYGVNS in the germline V gene. The CDR3 bases are TGTGCCAGCAGCTTGGGGACTAGCGGGGGGACTGGCTACGAGCAGTACTTC. It is translated as CASSLGTSGGTGYEQYF.

This chain links TRBV20-1 with TRBJ1-6, with TRBD1 matching 7 bases. Germline V gene data show CDR1 as DFQATT and CDR2 as SNEGSKA (reference sequence). The CDR3 runs 15 residues. V shed 7 bases and J 5 bases; nucleotides not matched to a gene: 11. CDR3 region: CSVPTGAPDNSPLHF. The CDR3 coding sequence is TGCAGTGTTCCTACAGGGGCTCCAGATAATTCACCCCTCCACTTT.

The rearrangement uses TRBV6-1 and TRBJ2-3, with 7 bases aligning to TRBD2. The CDR3 totals 16 residues. The trim removed 6 bases at V and 4 bases at J, leaving 13 bases unmatched. The germline V gene has CDR1 MNHNS and CDR2 SASEGT. The CDR3 DNA sequence: TGTGCCAGCAGAGAATCTGCTAGCGGCGGAGCAGATACGCAGTATTTT. It yields the protein CASRESASGGADTQYF.

With regard to this clonotype: This may be a read error, as it is one base from a much larger clone. The rearrangement links TRBV24-1 to TRBJ1-5; D gene ambiguous. The V end lost 6 bases, the J end lost 3 bases, and 8 bases lay between the germline ends. The CDR3 has 13 amino acids. Germline CDR1 KGHDR, CDR2 SFDVKD. The CDR3 here is CATSYGFNQPQHF. The CDR3 DNA is TGTGCCACCAGTTACGGTTTCAATCAGCCCCAGCATTTT.

Regarding this clonotype: A much bigger clone sits one base away, suggesting this may be a read error. V and J are TRBV27 and TRBJ1-6; 8 nucleotides agree with TRBD1. CDR3 length: 14 amino acids. Germline CDR1 MNHEY, CDR2 SMNVEV (reference sequence). V lost 5 bases to trimming and J lost 6 bases; unmatched junction nucleotides: 3. DNA for the CDR3: TGTGCCAGCAGTCAGACAGGGGTTAATTCACCCCTCCACTTT. It is translated as CASSQTGVNSPLHF.

This chain links TRBV2 with TRBJ2-7; D remains unclear. CDR1 is SNHLY, CDR2 FYNNEI, per germline. The CDR3 has 16 amino acids. Trimming left V 0 bases short and J 4 bases short, with 16 bases between. The CDR3 sequence: CASSEALIRATYEQYF. The CDR3 bases are TGTGCCAGCAGTGAAGCGCTTATCCGGGCTACTTACGAGCAGTACTTC. Drawing the rest from reference TRBV2 and TRBJ2-7, the complete variable domain is EPEVTQTPSHQVTQMGQEVILRCVPISNHLYFYWYRQILGQKVEFLVSFYNNEISEKSEIFDDQFSVERPDGSNFTLKIRSTKLEDSAMYFCASSEALIRATYEQYFGPGTRLTVT.

This clonotype was observed at least ten times. This sequence joins TRBV4-1 and TRBJ2-7; D gene unclear. The CDR3 is 15 residues long. Germline V gene data show CDR1 as MGHRA and CDR2 as YSYEKL. With 0 bases removed from V and 0 bases from J, the gap between germline ends came to 9 bases. CDR3 protein: CASSQEERSSYEQYF. DNA of the CDR3: TGCGCCAGCAGCCAAGAGGAACGGAGCTCCTACGAGCAGTACTTC.

With regard to this clonotype: A much larger clone lies one base from this, so it may be a read error. This chain uses TRBV6-5 with TRBJ1-1; 8 positions match TRBD1. In germline, CDR1 is MNHEY, CDR2 SVGAGI. The CDR3 length is 16 residues. V lost 4 bases to trimming and J lost 0 bases; unmatched junction nucleotides: 7. The CDR3 spells CASSCSTGEVNTEAFF. Written as DNA, the CDR3 is TGTGCCAGCAGTTGCTCGACAGGGGAGGTGAACACTGAAGCTTTCTTT.

This clonotype was picked up many times. The chain links TRBV9 to TRBJ2-1; TRBD2 matches 12 bases. Germline trimming cut 4 bases from V and 7 bases from J; bases unmatched to any gene: 9. This CDR3 region has 16 residues. The germline V gene has CDR1 SGDLS and CDR2 YYNGEE. The CDR3 DNA is TGTGCCAGCAGCCCTAGCGGGGGGGGGTCTGTGAATGAGCAGTTCTTC. It encodes CASSPSGGGSVNEQFF.

J is TRBJ2-1 and V is TRBV19; D is unresolved. The V gene's germline CDR1 is LNHDA and CDR2 SQIVND (reference sequence). V gave up 3 bases and J gave up 9 bases, with 6 bases separating them. The CDR3 sequence is 11 residues long. The CDR3 DNA reads as TGTGCCAGTAGTATCGGAATTGAGCAGTTCTTC. It specifies CASSIGIEQFF.

This clonotype was found a few times. This rearrangement joins TRBV15 to TRBJ1-2; D might be TRBD1 (6 bases). The V gene's germline CDR1 is LNHNV and CDR2 YYDKDF (reference sequence). This CDR3 region has 14 residues. V gave up 1 base and J gave up 13 bases, with 19 bases separating them. The CDR3 is CATSRGDRQDSSTF. The CDR3 DNA follows: TGTGCCACCAGCAGAGGAGACAGGCAGGATAGCTCCACCTTC.

The chain carries TRBV19 and TRBJ2-7, with a weak D call TRBD2 (5 bases). Looked up from germline, CDR1 is LNHDA and CDR2 is SQIVND (reference sequence). This CDR3 region has 13 residues. Trimming left V 1 base short and J 6 bases short, with 10 bases between. The CDR3 spells CASSIGLAGEQYF. CDR3 nucleotides: TGTGCCAGTAGTATAGGGCTCGCGGGCGAGCAGTACTTC.

V is TRBV6-9 and J is TRBJ2-2, with D hard to call. V was pared by 0 bases and J by 3 bases, with 11 bases between. Germline-derived CDR1 and CDR2 are MNHGY and SVAAGI. CDR3 length equals 16 residues. The CDR3 reads CASSYSVRCDTGELFF. In nucleotides, the CDR3 is TGTGCCAGCAGTTATTCGGTAAGATGCGACACCGGGGAGCTGTTTTTT.

This clonotype is medium-sized. The V and J genes are TRBV15 and TRBJ1-2; no clear D gene. The V end was cut by 5 bases, the J end by 2 bases, with 12 bases between. The CDR3 totals 14 residues. Germline assignment: CDR1 LNHNV and CDR2 YYDKDF (reference sequence). The CDR3 nucleotides read TGTGCCACCAGCGGTCGGACGGAGAACTATGGCTACACCTTC. Encoded protein: CATSGRTENYGYTF. Based on the CDR3 plus reference TRBV15 and TRBJ1-2, the full variable domain is DAMVIQNPRYQVTQFGKPVTLSCSQTLNHNVMYWYQQKSSQAPKLLFHYYDKDFNNEADTPDNFQSRRPNTSFCFLDIRSPGLGDTAMYLCATSGRTENYGYTFGSGTRLTVV.

V and J are TRBV2 and TRBJ1-2, with a tentative D call TRBD1 (6 bases). This CDR3 has 13 residues. CDR1 and CDR2 (germline): SNHLY, FYNNEI. V gave up 7 bases and J gave up 7 bases, with 16 bases separating them. CDR3 region: CASIDRNYPGYTF. The CDR3 DNA is TGTGCCAGCATCGACAGGAACTATCCTGGCTACACCTTC.

This clonotype has just a few counts. A read error may explain this, as a much larger clone is one base away. The rearrangement links TRBV5-1 to TRBJ2-7, with D unresolved. The ends were cut back, 0 bases at V and 2 bases at J, with 6 bases in the middle. Germline V gene lookup returns CDR1 SGHRS and CDR2 YFSETQ. This CDR3 is built from 13 residues. CDR3 DNA: TGCGCCAGCAGCTTGGAGGGTACCTACGAGCAGTACTTC. Protein sequence: CASSLEGTYEQYF.

This clonotype has a handful of counts. The chain joins TRBV19 to TRBJ2-1, with a tentative D call TRBD2 (5 bases). V was cut by 7 bases and J by 2 bases, with 12 bases left in between. CDR1 is LNHDA, CDR2 SQIVND, per germline (reference sequence). CDR3 length: 14 amino acids. CDR3 amino acids: CASTGLSTYNEQFF. In nucleotides, the CDR3 is TGTGCCAGTACCGGACTGAGCACCTACAATGAGCAGTTCTTC. The full variable domain, with the rest looked up from reference TRBV19 and TRBJ2-1, is DGGITQSPKYLFRKEGQNVTLSCEQNLNHDAMYWYRQDPGQGLRLIYYSQIVNDFQKGDIAEGYSVSREKKESFPLTVTSAQKNPTAFYLCASTGLSTYNEQFFGPGTRLTVL.

At least ten counts were recorded for this clonotype. V gene TRBV7-9 combines with J gene TRBJ1-5; D perhaps matches TRBD1 (5 bases). V lost 7 bases, J lost 3 bases, and 13 bases lay in between. Germline values: CDR1 SEHNR, CDR2 FQNEAQ (reference sequence). The CDR3 runs to 14 residues. DNA of the CDR3: TGTGCCAGCAAGGATACAGGCGACAATCAGCCCCAGCATTTT. This translates into CASKDTGDNQPQHF.

The J gene is TRBJ2-1, the V gene TRBV12-3 or TRBV12-4; no clear D. Deletions cut 5 bases from V and 12 bases from J, with 8 bases between. This CDR3 comprises 10 residues. CDR3 sequence: CASSSQWQFF. CDR3 DNA: TGTGCCAGCAGTAGCCAGTGGCAGTTCTTC.